The clone carrying this T cell receptor (beta chain) came up once. Using immunoSEQ multiplex PCR, the repertoire was profiled, and TCRdb retains in-frame clones only, with some absent. The table lists around 170,000 clones, around 84% of them singletons. The germline CDR1 and CDR2 sequences are SGHTA and FQGNSA. The CDR3 runs 13 residues. Trimming took 1 base from V and 6 from J; bases not matched to a gene: 3. This sample stems from a study of blood T cell repertoires in COVID-19. Material: PBMCs or T cells enriched from blood (not recorded which). The V and J genes are TRBV7-2 and TRBJ2-7; 7 positions match TRBD2. The TCR originated in a woman between 50 and 59 years old who had recovered from COVID-19. CDR3 protein: CASSLGAGREQYF. DNA of the CDR3: TGTGCCAGCAGCTTAGGAGCGGGGCGCGAGCAGTACTTC.